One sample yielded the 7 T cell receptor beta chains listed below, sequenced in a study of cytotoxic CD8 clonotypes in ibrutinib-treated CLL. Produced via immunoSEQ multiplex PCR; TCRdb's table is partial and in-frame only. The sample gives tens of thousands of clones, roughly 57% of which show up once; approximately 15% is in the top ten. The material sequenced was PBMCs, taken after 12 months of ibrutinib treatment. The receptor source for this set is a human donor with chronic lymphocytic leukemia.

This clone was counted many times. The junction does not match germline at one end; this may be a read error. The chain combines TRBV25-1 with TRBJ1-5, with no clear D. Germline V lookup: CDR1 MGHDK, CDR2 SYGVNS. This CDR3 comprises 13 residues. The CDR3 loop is CASSESGKQPQHF. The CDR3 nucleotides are TGTGCCAGCAGTGAATCTGGCAAACAGCCCCAGCATTTT.

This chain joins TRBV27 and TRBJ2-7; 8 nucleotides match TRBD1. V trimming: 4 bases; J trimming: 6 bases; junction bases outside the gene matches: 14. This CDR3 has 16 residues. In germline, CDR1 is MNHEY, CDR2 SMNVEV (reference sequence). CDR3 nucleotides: TGTGCCAGCAGTTCCCTCACCTCAGGGGGCGCAGGCGAGCAGTACTTC. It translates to CASSSLTSGGAGEQYF.

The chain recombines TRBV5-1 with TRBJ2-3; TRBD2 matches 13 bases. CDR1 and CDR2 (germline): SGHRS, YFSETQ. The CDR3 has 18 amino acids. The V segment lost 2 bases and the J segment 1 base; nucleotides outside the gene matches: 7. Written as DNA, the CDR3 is TGCGCCAGCAGCTTCACACTAGCGGGAGGGATCGGCACAGATACGCAGTATTTT. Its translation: CASSFTLAGGIGTDTQYF.

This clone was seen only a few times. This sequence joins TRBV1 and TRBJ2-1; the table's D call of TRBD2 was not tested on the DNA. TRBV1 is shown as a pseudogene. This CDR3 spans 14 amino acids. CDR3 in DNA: TGCACCAGCACTAGCGGGGGGCAGAACAATGAGCAGTTCTTC. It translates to CTSTSGGQNNEQFF.

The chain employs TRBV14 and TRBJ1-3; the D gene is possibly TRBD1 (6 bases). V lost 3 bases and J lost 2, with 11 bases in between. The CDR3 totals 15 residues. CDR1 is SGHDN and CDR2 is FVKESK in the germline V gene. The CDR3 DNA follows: TGTGCCAGCAGCCATCGGCAGGGGACTGGAAACACCATATATTTT. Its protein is CASSHRQGTGNTIYF.

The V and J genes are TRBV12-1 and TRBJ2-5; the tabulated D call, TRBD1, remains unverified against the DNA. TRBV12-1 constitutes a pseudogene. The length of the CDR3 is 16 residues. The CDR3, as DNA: TGTGCCAGCAGCTCCCCGCGGACAGGGAGACAAGAGACCCAGTACTTC. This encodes CASSSPRTGRQETQYF.

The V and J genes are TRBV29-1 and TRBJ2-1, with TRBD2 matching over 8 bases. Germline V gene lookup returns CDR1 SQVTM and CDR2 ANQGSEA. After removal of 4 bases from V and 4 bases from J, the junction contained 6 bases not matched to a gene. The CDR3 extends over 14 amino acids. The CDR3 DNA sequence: TGCAGCGTTGTAACGGGAGGGCTGTACAATGAGCAGTTCTTC. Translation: CSVVTGGLYNEQFF.